The 9 T cell receptor beta chains below were found in one sample sequenced in a study of CD8+ T cells in alopecia areata. Isolated RNA was reverse transcribed into cDNA used as the sequencing template. Measured with immunoSEQ multiplex PCR; TCRdb has only the in-frame clones, and not every one. This table has roughly 140,000 clones, 40% to 55% appearing once. The sequencing used CD4+ T cells sorted from blood, collected at week 0. The receptors derive from a human donor with alopecia areata.

The V and J genes are TRBV18 and TRBJ2-4; 7 bases agree with TRBD2. The CDR3 contains 14 residues. Trimming at V came to 3 bases and at J to 8 bases, leaving 7 bases not matched to a gene. Germline V gene data show CDR1 as KGHSH and CDR2 as LQKENI. The CDR3 loop is CASSPLTGGDIQYF. The CDR3, as DNA: TGTGCCAGCTCACCCTTGACGGGAGGAGACATTCAGTACTTC.

The chain is built from TRBV30 and TRBJ1-1; unclear D gene. The V end lost 0 bases, the J end lost 10 bases, and 9 bases lay between the germline ends. The CDR3 is 11 residues long. Germline loops: CDR1 GTSNPN, CDR2 SVGIG (reference sequence). The CDR3 spells CAWSVRGGAFF. CDR3 DNA sequence: TGTGCCTGGAGTGTGCGGGGAGGAGCTTTCTTT.

This chain connects TRBV29-1 to TRBJ1-2, with a tentative D call TRBD1 (6 bases). The CDR3 has 15 amino acids. The germline gives CDR1 SQVTM, CDR2 ANQGSEA. Trimming pared 7 bases from V and 5 bases from J, leaving 23 bases between. Here the CDR3 DNA reads TGCAGCGCCCTTTGGGGGCCCAAAGGACTATATGGCTACACCTTC. Protein sequence: CSALWGPKGLYGYTF.

V and J are TRBV4-2 and TRBJ2-7; D not resolved. Between the trimmed V and J ends, which lost 4 bases and 6 bases, there was a span of 16 bases. CDR1 LGHNA and CDR2 YNFKEQ come from the germline V gene. The CDR3 length is 14 residues. The CDR3 sequence: CASSPGWASGEQYF. The CDR3 DNA reads as TGTGCCAGCAGCCCTGGTTGGGCGTCGGGCGAGCAGTACTTC.

The rearrangement uses TRBV5-4 and TRBJ2-1; D is unresolved. Trimming pared 4 bases from V and 9 bases from J, leaving 11 bases between. Germline CDR1 is SGHNT and CDR2 is YYREEE (reference sequence). The CDR3 runs 12 residues. The CDR3 sequence is CASSDVMGEQFF. The CDR3 nucleotides read TGTGCCAGCAGCGACGTGATGGGTGAGCAGTTCTTC.

There are a few counts of this clone. The V and J genes are TRBV7-2 and TRBJ1-2; D is uncertain. CDR1 and CDR2 (germline): SGHTA, FQGNSA. Trimming pared 0 bases from V and 8 bases from J, leaving 16 bases between. The CDR3 extends over 15 amino acids. The CDR3: CASSLALDGVGGYTF. In nucleotides, the CDR3 is TGTGCCAGCAGCTTAGCGCTTGACGGGGTGGGCGGCTACACCTTC.

This clone was detected many times. This chain uses TRBV5-1 with TRBJ2-5; the match to TRBD2 covers 12 bases. CDR1 is SGHRS and CDR2 is YFSETQ in the germline V gene. The CDR3 sequence is 15 residues long. V was clipped by 6 bases and J by 1 base; unmatched bases: 4. Written as DNA, the CDR3 is TGCGCCAGCACGACTAGCGGGAGTCTCCAAGAGACCCAGTACTTC. The encoded protein is CASTTSGSLQETQYF.

This chain links TRBV30 with TRBJ2-5; unclear D gene. Trimming left V 1 base short and J 1 base short, with 4 bases between. Per the germline V gene, CDR1 is GTSNPN and CDR2 is SVGIG (reference sequence). This CDR3 comprises 12 residues. CDR3 residues: CAWSEGQETQYF. The CDR3 DNA reads as TGTGCCTGGAGTGAGGGCCAAGAGACCCAGTACTTC.

This clone was picked up a small number of times. The chain recombines TRBV18 with TRBJ1-5, with unresolved D. The CDR3 extends over 12 amino acids. Germline V gene sequence: CDR1 KGHSH, CDR2 LQKENI. The V gene lost 2 bases and the J gene lost 3 bases, with 2 bases spanning the gap. Written as DNA, the CDR3 is TGTGCCAGCTCACCAGCCAATCAGCCCCAGCATTTT. Translation: CASSPANQPQHF.